These 26 T cell receptor beta chains originate from one sample sequenced in a study of cytotoxic CD8 clonotypes in ibrutinib-treated CLL. The data were produced by immunoSEQ multiplex PCR, yet TCRdb's version contains in-frame clones alone and is incomplete. The sample has approximately 320,000 clones, under 70% seen once. This sample comprised PBMCs, obtained after 36 months of ibrutinib treatment. The source is a human donor with chronic lymphocytic leukemia.

This chain joins TRBV5-1 and TRBJ2-7; 7 bases map to TRBD1. The V segment lost 0 bases and the J segment 4 bases; nucleotides outside the gene matches: 7. CDR1 SGHRS and CDR2 YFSETQ come from the germline V gene. This CDR3 comprises 15 residues. The CDR3 sequence is CASSLGGGAGYEQYF. The CDR3 coding sequence is TGCGCCAGCAGCTTGGGAGGGGGCGCAGGGTACGAGCAGTACTTC.

The rearrangement links TRBV11-2 to TRBJ2-7; TRBD1 is a possible D gene (5 bases). The CDR3 has 13 amino acids. The germline V gene encodes CDR1 SGHAT and CDR2 FQNNGV. Trimming stripped 5 bases from V and 1 base from J, with 9 bases between. In nucleotides, the CDR3 is TGTGCCAGCAGCCAGACAGAATCCTACGAGCAGTACTTC. Its protein is CASSQTESYEQYF.

In this sample, this clone turned up many times. V usage is TRBV19 and J usage is TRBJ2-7; 9 bases map to TRBD1. The CDR3 is 14 amino acids. V shed 5 bases, J shed 4 bases, and the junction held 6 bases outside the gene matches. Per the germline V gene, CDR1 is LNHDA and CDR2 is SQIVND (reference sequence). The CDR3 sequence: CASSRDRVVYEQYF. The CDR3 nucleotides read TGTGCCAGTAGTCGGGACAGGGTGGTTTACGAGCAGTACTTC.

J is TRBJ2-5 and V is TRBV5-1, with D perhaps matching TRBD1 (6 bases). The CDR3 contains 15 residues. V lost 1 base and J lost 5, with 15 bases in between. Germline CDR1 SGHRS, CDR2 YFSETQ. The CDR3 loop is CASSLSQGLGETQYF. Written as DNA, the CDR3 is TGCGCCAGCAGCTTGTCGCAGGGGTTGGGTGAGACCCAGTACTTC.

The CDR3 protein is CASSVRIDEQYF. The CDR3 region has the DNA TGTGCCAGCTCTGTAAGAATCGACGAGCAGTACTTC. The J gene is TRBJ2-7, the V gene TRBV18; no definite D call. CDR3 length: 12 residues. Germline CDR1 and CDR2: KGHSH and LQKENI. Trimming removed 6 bases at V and 5 bases at J, with 11 bases between.

The chain uses TRBV4-3 and TRBJ2-2; 9 nucleotides align to TRBD1. The CDR3 is 16 amino acids. Trimming removed 3 bases from V and 7 bases from J; junction bases left unmatched: 9. CDR1 is LGHNA, CDR2 YSLEER, per germline. The CDR3 DNA follows: TGCGCCAGCAGCCAGCCCGGGACAGGGTTCATCGGGGAGCTGTTTTTT. It specifies CASSQPGTGFIGELFF.

This rearrangement joins TRBV20-1 to TRBJ1-3, with D unclear. Per germline, CDR1 DFQATT and CDR2 SNEGSKA (reference sequence). The CDR3 sequence is 11 residues long. V was clipped by 2 bases and J by 6 bases, with 5 bases between them. DNA for the CDR3: TGCAGTGCTAGACTCCAAAACACCATATATTTT. Residues: CSARLQNTIYF.

This clone was detected a few times. The chain's CDR3 is CATSSIAGESEQFF. As DNA, the CDR3 is TGTGCCACCAGCAGTATAGCGGGAGAGAGTGAGCAGTTCTTC. J is TRBJ2-1 and V is TRBV15; 9 bases are shared with TRBD2. The ends lost 3 bases at V and 9 bases at J; junction bases unmatched: 6. In germline, CDR1 is LNHNV, CDR2 YYDKDF (reference sequence). CDR3 length: 14 amino acids.

This clone was seen more than once but under ten times. This chain connects TRBV15 to TRBJ2-7, with D tentatively TRBD1 (5 bases). CDR1 and CDR2 (germline): LNHNV, YYDKDF (reference sequence). The CDR3 runs 15 residues. Trimming shortened V by 0 bases and J by 5 bases, and 14 bases separated the two germline ends. This chain's CDR3 is CATSRDPQGIHEQYF. As DNA, the CDR3 is TGTGCCACCAGCAGAGATCCCCAGGGAATCCACGAGCAGTACTTC. Full variable domain (rest looked up from reference TRBV15 and TRBJ2-7): DAMVIQNPRYQVTQFGKPVTLSCSQTLNHNVMYWYQQKSSQAPKLLFHYYDKDFNNEADTPDNFQSRRPNTSFCFLDIRSPGLGDTAMYLCATSRDPQGIHEQYFGPGTRLTVT.

This clone has just a few counts. The V call is TRBV6-1, the J call TRBJ2-2; no clear D gene. The germline gives CDR1 MNHNS, CDR2 SASEGT. The CDR3 runs 14 residues. The V and J ends lost 1 base and 4 bases respectively, with 7 bases between them. The CDR3 region is CASSEGLGTGELFF. The CDR3 nucleotides read TGTGCCAGCAGTGAAGGTCTAGGCACCGGGGAGCTGTTTTTT.

This clone showed up just a few times. The sample holds other DNA sequences that translate to the same CDR3. V gene TRBV9 combines with J gene TRBJ2-6; no clear D gene. V lost 1 base, J lost 4 bases, and 3 bases lay in between. The CDR3 has 13 residues. Germline lookup yields CDR1 SGDLS and CDR2 YYNGEE. CDR3 nucleotides: TGTGCCAGCAGCGTATCCGGGGCCAACGTCCTGACTTTC. It encodes CASSVSGANVLTF. The complete variable domain, with remaining parts taken from reference TRBV9 and TRBJ2-6, reads DSGVTQTPKHLITATGQRVTLRCSPRSGDLSVYWYQQSLDQGLQFLIQYYNGEERAKGNILERFSAQQFPDLHSELNLSSLELGDSALYFCASSVSGANVLTFGAGSRLTVL.

In its sample, this clone was seen a few times. The gene calls are TRBV28 and TRBJ2-7; D is undetermined. V lost 7 bases, J lost 5 bases, and 9 bases lay in between. CDR1 MDHEN and CDR2 SYDVKM come from the germline V gene. There are 11 residues in the CDR3. The CDR3: CASTTLDEQYF. CDR3 coding DNA: TGTGCCAGCACCACACTGGACGAGCAGTACTTC.

The CDR3 bases are TGTGCCAGCAGGGGGAGAGGGGGGTATGGTCGGAGAGATACGCAGTATTTT. It encodes CASRGRGGYGRRDTQYF. The chain combines TRBV28 with TRBJ2-3; D is tentatively TRBD1 or TRBD2 (6 bases each). V was pared by 6 bases and J by 5 bases, with 24 bases between. Germline CDR1 MDHEN, CDR2 SYDVKM. The CDR3 spans 17 residues.

In this sample, this clone turned up once. The chain combines TRBV27 with TRBJ2-1, with D unclear. CDR1 MNHEY and CDR2 SMNVEV come from the germline V gene (reference sequence). The CDR3 runs 14 residues. The V gene lost 3 bases and the J gene lost 6 bases, with 12 bases spanning the gap. CDR3 in amino acids: CASSFIGRLNEQFF. CDR3 nucleotide sequence: TGTGCCAGCAGTTTTATTGGGCGGCTCAATGAGCAGTTCTTC.

This clone was seen a few times. The junction differs from germline at one of its ends, possibly a read error. The genes are TRBV5-1 and TRBJ1-2; D is ambiguous. Germline V gene lookup returns CDR1 SGHRS and CDR2 YFSETQ. There are 14 residues in the CDR3. The CDR3 sequence: CASRLGNRVAGYTF. The DNA for the CDR3 is TGCGCCAGCAGGTTGGGAAATCGGGTGGCTGGCTACACCTTC.

The V and J genes are TRBV10-1 and TRBJ2-1; D assignment may be TRBD1 or TRBD2 (5 bases each). The CDR3 covers 19 residues. With 5 bases removed from V and 9 bases from J, the gap between germline ends came to 32 bases. Germline loops: CDR1 WNHNN, CDR2 SYGVQD (reference sequence). Here the CDR3 DNA reads TGCGCCAGCAGTCAGCCCTTTGGCCGGGACCCAGCACATGCCGGTGAGCAGTTCTTC. It specifies CASSQPFGRDPAHAGEQFF.

The chain joins TRBV25-1 to TRBJ2-7; D ambiguous. This CDR3 spans 14 amino acids. Germline lookup yields CDR1 MGHDK and CDR2 SYGVNS. V lost 5 bases and J 3 bases, leaving 14 bases between the germline ends. CDR3 bases: TGTGCCAGCAGTTTGACCGGGCCGTTCTACGAGCAGTACTTC. Translation gives CASSLTGPFYEQYF.

The chain is built from TRBV5-1 and TRBJ1-6; 7 nucleotides line up with TRBD1. The CDR3 has 13 residues. Germline loops: CDR1 SGHRS, CDR2 YFSETQ. The V gene end was trimmed by 4 bases and the J gene end by 8 bases; junction bases not matched to a gene: 3. The CDR3 nucleotides are TGCGCCAGCAGCCCTGGACAGGATTCACCCCTCCACTTT. Protein: CASSPGQDSPLHF.

This clone was seen only a few times. Other DNA sequences in the sample encode the same CDR3. The chain uses TRBV9 and TRBJ2-7; D may match TRBD1 or TRBD2 (5 bases each). The CDR3 runs to 14 residues. V was trimmed by 3 bases and J by 2 bases, leaving 12 bases between them. Per the germline V gene, CDR1 is SGDLS and CDR2 is YYNGEE. CDR3 sequence (DNA): TGTGCCAGCAGCGCCGGGACCGAGACCTACGAGCAGTACTTC. It is translated as CASSAGTETYEQYF.

The chain uses TRBV28 and TRBJ1-5, with D maybe TRBD1 (5 bases). The V end lost 0 bases, the J end lost 2 bases, and 14 bases lay between the germline ends. Germline V gene lookup returns CDR1 MDHEN and CDR2 SYDVKM. There are 17 residues in the CDR3. The CDR3 DNA is TGTGCCAGCAGTTTATGGGGGGGTTCGTGGGGCAATCAGCCCCAGCATTTT. This sequence encodes CASSLWGGSWGNQPQHF.

This clone was found a few times. The rearrangement uses TRBV27 and TRBJ2-5; TRBD1 matches at 8 bases. CDR3 length: 12 residues. CDR1 is MNHEY, CDR2 SMNVEV, per germline (reference sequence). Losses at the gene ends were 7 bases for V and 5 bases for J; bases not matched to a gene: 3. The CDR3 nucleotides are TGTGCCAGCAAGACAGGGGACGAGACCCAGTACTTC. Translating it yields CASKTGDETQYF.

V and J are TRBV13 and TRBJ2-7; 7 positions match TRBD2. Trimming cost V 6 bases and J 13 bases; bases outside gene matches: 18. The germline V gene has CDR1 PRHDT and CDR2 FYEKMQ (reference sequence). This CDR3 spans 14 amino acids. CDR3 residues: CASRAGLMGALVYF. CDR3 sequence (DNA): TGTGCCAGCAGAGCGGGGCTCATGGGTGCCCTGGTATACTTC.

The chain couples TRBV18 to TRBJ2-6; D not certain. Trimming removed 3 bases at V and 0 bases at J, with 6 bases between. CDR1 and CDR2 (germline): KGHSH, LQKENI. The CDR3 has 15 amino acids. The CDR3 nucleotides are TGTGCCAGCTCACCCCTCAACTCTGGGGCCAACGTCCTGACTTTC. Its protein product is CASSPLNSGANVLTF. Together with reference TRBV18 and TRBJ2-6, the CDR3 gives the full variable domain: NAGVMQNPRHLVRRRGQEARLRCSPMKGHSHVYWYRQLPEEGLKFMVYLQKENIIDESGMPKERFSAEFPKEGPSILRIQQVVRGDSAAYFCASSPLNSGANVLTFGAGSRLTVL.

This clone has just a few counts. V is TRBV11-3 and J is TRBJ2-3; tentative D call: TRBD2 (5 bases). CDR3 length equals 14 residues. With 1 base removed from V and 3 bases from J, the gap between germline ends came to 8 bases. Germline CDR1 is SGHNT and CDR2 is YENEEA. The DNA of the CDR3 is TGTGCCAGCAGCTTAGGGCGAGGGACAGATACGCAGTATTTT. Its translation is CASSLGRGTDTQYF.

The table lists this clone with a count of one. J is TRBJ1-4 and V is TRBV7-6; maybe TRBD1 (5 bases). CDR1 and CDR2 from the germline V gene are SGHVS and FNYEAQ. The CDR3 has 16 amino acids. Trimming took off 1 base at V and 0 bases at J, with 9 bases between the two ends. CDR3 in amino acids: CASSLEGWSTNEKLFF. CDR3 nucleotides: TGTGCCAGCAGCTTAGAGGGGTGGTCAACTAATGAAAAACTGTTTTTT.

In its sample, this clone was seen a few times. At the DNA level, this CDR3 is encoded by other sequences in the same sample as well. The genes are TRBV9 and TRBJ2-1, with 8 bases lining up with TRBD2. With V trimmed by 0 bases and J by 6 bases, 5 bases remained unmatched. In germline, CDR1 is SGDLS, CDR2 YYNGEE. CDR3 length: 15 residues. The CDR3 spells CASSVGAGGFNEQFF. The CDR3 nucleotides read TGTGCCAGCAGCGTAGGGGCGGGAGGTTTCAATGAGCAGTTCTTC.